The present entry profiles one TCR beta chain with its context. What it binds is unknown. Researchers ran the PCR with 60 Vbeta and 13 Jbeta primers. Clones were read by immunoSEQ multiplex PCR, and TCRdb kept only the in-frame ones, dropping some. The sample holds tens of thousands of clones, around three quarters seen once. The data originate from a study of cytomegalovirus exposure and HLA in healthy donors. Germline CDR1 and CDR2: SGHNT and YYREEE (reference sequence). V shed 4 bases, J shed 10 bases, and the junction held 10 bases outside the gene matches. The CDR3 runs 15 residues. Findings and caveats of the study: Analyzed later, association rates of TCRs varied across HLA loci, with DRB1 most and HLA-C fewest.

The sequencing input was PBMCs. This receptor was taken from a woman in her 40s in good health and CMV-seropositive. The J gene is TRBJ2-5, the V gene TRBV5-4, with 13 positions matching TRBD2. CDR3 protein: CASSPGTSGVSVQYF. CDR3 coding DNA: TGTGCCAGCAGCCCGGGGACTAGCGGGGTCTCGGTCCAGTACTTC.